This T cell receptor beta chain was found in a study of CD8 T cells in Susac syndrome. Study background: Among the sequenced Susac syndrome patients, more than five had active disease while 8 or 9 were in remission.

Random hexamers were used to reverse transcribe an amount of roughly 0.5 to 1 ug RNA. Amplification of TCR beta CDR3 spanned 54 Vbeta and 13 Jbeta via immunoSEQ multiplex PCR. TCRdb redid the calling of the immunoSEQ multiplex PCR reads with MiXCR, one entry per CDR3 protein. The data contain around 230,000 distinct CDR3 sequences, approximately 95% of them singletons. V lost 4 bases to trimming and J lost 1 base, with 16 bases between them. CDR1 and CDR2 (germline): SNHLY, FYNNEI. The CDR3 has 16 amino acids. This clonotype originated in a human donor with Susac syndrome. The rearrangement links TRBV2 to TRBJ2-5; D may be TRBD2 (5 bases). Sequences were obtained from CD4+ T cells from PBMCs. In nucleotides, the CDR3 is TGTGCCAGCAGTGGTACTCGAGGAGGTAGCCAAGAGACCCAGTACTTC. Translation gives CASSGTRGGSQETQYF.